This TCR beta chain came from a study of metastatic and nonmetastatic thyroid tumors. Study in general: Peripheral blood and tumor or nodule samples from malignant and benign thyroid patients were compared. Broader study findings: Patients with malignant thyroid tumors reportedly had significantly higher TCR beta diversity than those with benign nodules, in blood and tumor.

Judged by abundance, this clone is medium-sized (0.01 to 0.1%). Its antigen remains unidentified. Source study methods: The authors used CDR3 differences across clinicopathological groups to build a distant-metastasis classifier for papillary thyroid cancer. MiXCR re-clonotyped the PCR reads for TCRdb. The V and J calls were not made by the authors but by TCRdb's processing. Seen here are about 4,200 clones, roughly a fifth observed once, and the top ten hold approximately 25%. Not a single patient had been given any form of treatment at any point before undergoing thyroid surgery. V gave up 2 bases and J gave up 2 bases, with 12 bases separating them. Germline CDR1 GTSNPN, CDR2 SVGIG (reference sequence). The CDR3 is made up of 15 amino acids.

The sample taken for sequencing was adjacent normal tissue. V gene TRBV30 combines with J gene TRBJ1-4, with D perhaps matching TRBD1 (6 bases). This receptor was taken from a male donor with papillary thyroid cancer or a benign thyroid nodule (not recorded which). Some clones in this sample may be carry-over from other donors' samples. The CDR3 nucleotides read TGTGCCTGGAGTATCGCGGGGGCCACTAATGAAAAACTGTTTTTT. It codes for CAWSIAGATNEKLFF.